The next 3 T cell receptor beta chains were all read from a single sample in a study of T cells in Graves' hyperthyroidism and ophthalmopathy. Authors of the study amplified TCR beta CDR3 regions from RNA transcripts. With the HTBI primer set, the TCR CDR3 went through a first round of RT-PCR. MiXCR was run by TCRdb on the multiplex PCR reads, yielding one entry per CDR3 protein. The sample consists of about 260,000 distinct CDR3 sequences, 25% to 30% of them appearing once. The specimen was blood. The receptors originated from a man between 35 and 55 years old with Graves' hyperthyroidism that later progressed to Graves' ophthalmopathy.

Note on this clonotype: Just one base apart from a much larger clone, this may be a read error. This chain uses TRBV29-1 with TRBJ2-4; D is perhaps TRBD1 (6 bases). The CDR3 runs to 15 residues. Germline loops: CDR1 SQVTM, CDR2 ANQGSEA. Trimming took 4 bases from V and 1 from J, leaving 14 bases between them. CDR3 in DNA: TGCAGCGTTGGAGCGCCAGGGGAGGCCAAAAACATTCAGTACTTC. Residues: CSVGAPGEAKNIQYF.

This clonotype has a count of ten or more. V usage is TRBV24-1 and J usage is TRBJ2-6; 12 positions match TRBD1. The ends lost 4 bases at V and 2 bases at J; junction bases unmatched: 8. The CDR3 consists of 19 residues. In germline, CDR1 is KGHDR, CDR2 SFDVKD. The CDR3 here is CATSDAPGQGAAGANVLTF. CDR3 in DNA: TGTGCCACCAGTGACGCACCGGGACAGGGGGCGGCTGGGGCCAACGTCCTGACTTTC.

This clonotype was detected many times. This chain connects TRBV6-5 to TRBJ1-6; D is unclear. Germline CDR1 reads MNHEY; CDR2 reads SVGAGI. V was cut by 2 bases and J by 9 bases, with 8 bases left in between. This CDR3 region has 13 residues. The CDR3 protein is CASSYAPGSPLHF. The DNA of the CDR3 is TGTGCCAGCAGTTACGCTCCGGGTTCACCCCTCCACTTT.